The 25 T cell receptor beta chains in this list originate from one sample, sequenced in a study of cytomegalovirus exposure and HLA in healthy donors. 60 Vbeta and 13 Jbeta primers were used in PCR. Sequencing was performed with immunoSEQ multiplex PCR; in TCRdb, only in-frame clones are kept and a portion is missing. The sample carries tens of thousands of clones, roughly four fifths recorded once. Sequencing input: PBMCs. The receptors stem from a man younger than 35 in good health and CMV-seronegative.

The V and J genes are TRBV28 and TRBJ2-1, with 9 bases identical to TRBD2. Germline CDR1 reads MDHEN; CDR2 reads SYDVKM. The CDR3 extends over 13 amino acids. With 6 bases clipped from V and 6 bases from J, the junction kept 3 bases outside the gene matches. The CDR3 region has the DNA TGTGCCAGCAGGCAGACTAGCGGCAATGAGCAGTTCTTC. Residues: CASRQTSGNEQFF.

V is TRBV6-5 and J is TRBJ2-7, with TRBD1 matching over 10 bases. Germline-derived CDR1 and CDR2 are MNHEY and SVGAGI. The CDR3 extends over 15 amino acids. V lost 0 bases, J lost 5 bases, and 4 bases stayed unmatched. The CDR3 DNA is TGTGCCAGCAGTTACTCGGGACAGGGGCGGCACGAGCAGTACTTC. Its protein product is CASSYSGQGRHEQYF.

The chain has TRBV27 and TRBJ2-1, with D maybe TRBD1 (6 bases). The V gene lost 8 bases and the J gene lost 6 bases, with 11 bases spanning the gap. This CDR3 has 12 amino acids. Germline loops: CDR1 MNHEY, CDR2 SMNVEV (reference sequence). For the CDR3, the DNA is TGTGCCAGCTCCGGCAGGGGCAATGAGCAGTTCTTC. As protein: CASSGRGNEQFF.

The chain is built from TRBV6-6 and TRBJ2-3; TRBD2 aligns across 10 bases. Trimming took 7 bases from V and 1 from J; bases not matched to a gene: 5. CDR3 length: 15 amino acids. Germline V gives CDR1 MNHNY, CDR2 SVGAGI (reference sequence). In nucleotides, the CDR3 is TGTGCCAGCACTGGGACTAGCGTTGGCACAGATACGCAGTATTTT. This sequence encodes CASTGTSVGTDTQYF.

The V and J genes are TRBV5-6 and TRBJ2-2; maybe TRBD1 (6 bases). The germline CDR1 and CDR2 sequences are SGHDT and YYEEEE. V lost 5 bases and J lost 1, with 9 bases in between. The CDR3 consists of 14 residues. Here the CDR3 DNA reads TGTGCCAGCAGTACGACAGGGAACACCGGGGAGCTGTTTTTT. Its translation is CASSTTGNTGELFF. Full variable domain (remainder filled in from reference TRBV5-6 and TRBJ2-2): DAGVTQSPTHLIKTRGQQVTLRCSPKSGHDTVSWYQQALGQGPQFIFQYYEEEERQRGNFPDRFSGHQFPNYSSELNVNALLLGDSALYLCASSTTGNTGELFFGEGSRLTVL.

This clone was seen a handful of times. This chain links TRBV2 with TRBJ2-2; possible D gene TRBD1, 6 bases. V lost 6 bases and J lost 6, with 11 bases in between. Germline CDR1 is SNHLY and CDR2 is FYNNEI. The CDR3 is 13 residues long. The CDR3 DNA is TGTGCCAGCAGGGACACAGGGCCCGGGGAGCTGTTTTTT. Translation: CASRDTGPGELFF.

V gene TRBV28 combines with J gene TRBJ2-7; the D is unclear. The germline gives CDR1 MDHEN, CDR2 SYDVKM. V gave up 8 bases and J gave up 6 bases, with 5 bases separating them. The CDR3 is made up of 9 amino acids. The CDR3 DNA sequence: TGTGCCAGCGGCCGCGAGCAGTACTTC. It codes for CASGREQYF.

In regard to this clone: A junction boundary mismatches the germline segment, possibly from a read error. The rearrangement joins TRBV20-1 to TRBJ2-3; D gene ambiguous. CDR3 length: 11 residues. CDR1 is DFQATT and CDR2 is SNEGSKA in the germline V gene (reference sequence). The DNA for the CDR3 is TGCAGTGCTAGAGGTCGAGATGCGCAGTATTTT. Its protein is CSARGRDAQYF.

On this clone itself: Compared with germline, one end of the junction differs, possibly owing to a read error. The chain combines TRBV7-9 with TRBJ1-1; unclear D gene. This CDR3 contains 12 residues. Per germline, CDR1 SEHNR and CDR2 FQNEAQ (reference sequence). The CDR3 is CSSSLERTEAFF. Written as DNA, the CDR3 is TGTTCCAGCAGCTTAGAGCGAACTGAAGCTTTCTTT.

The sample holds a few counts of this clone. The J gene is TRBJ2-5, the V gene TRBV5-1; TRBD2 aligns across 13 bases. The CDR3 covers 16 residues. The germline V gene has CDR1 SGHRS and CDR2 YFSETQ. V gave up 4 bases and J gave up 2 bases; unmatched junction bases: 5. CDR3 DNA sequence: TGCGCCAGCAGCCCCGGGACTAGCGGGGAACAAGAGACCCAGTACTTC. It encodes CASSPGTSGEQETQYF.

The CDR3 protein is CASSYSVGAILTF. For the CDR3, the DNA is TGTGCCAGCAGTTACTCTGTGGGCGCTATCCTGACTTTC. The chain carries TRBV6-5 and TRBJ2-6; the D is unclear. This CDR3 has 13 residues. The ends were cut back, 0 bases at V and 14 bases at J, with 11 bases in the middle. CDR1 is MNHEY, CDR2 SVGAGI, per germline.

V is TRBV27 and J is TRBJ1-1, with a tentative D call TRBD1 (6 bases). The CDR3 extends over 12 amino acids. Germline values: CDR1 MNHEY, CDR2 SMNVEV (reference sequence). The germline V and J ends were trimmed by 3 bases and 11 bases, with 13 bases remaining between them. Here the CDR3 reads CASSFSGGVAFF. CDR3 sequence (DNA): TGTGCCAGCAGTTTTTCGGGGGGCGTGGCTTTCTTT.

This chain connects TRBV11-3 to TRBJ2-1, with 7 bases lining up with TRBD1. Per germline, CDR1 SGHNT and CDR2 YENEEA. The CDR3 totals 16 residues. V dropped 3 bases and J dropped 0; count of bases not matched to a gene: 5. The CDR3 DNA sequence: TGTGCCAGCAGCTTTAAGGGGGCCGTCTCCTACAATGAGCAGTTCTTC. It encodes CASSFKGAVSYNEQFF.

This clone was recorded only once. The chain combines TRBV7-6 with TRBJ2-7; 10 nucleotides align to TRBD2. V lost 1 base and J lost 9; bases outside the gene matches: 15. The CDR3 spans 17 residues. The germline CDR1 and CDR2 sequences are SGHVS and FNYEAQ. CDR3 bases: TGTGCCAGCAGCTTAGGGGACTCTCGGCTAGCGGGAGATCGGCAGTACTTC. Encoded protein: CASSLGDSRLAGDRQYF.

The chain has TRBV4-3 and TRBJ2-1; 7 nucleotides match TRBD2. The trim removed 1 base at V and 8 bases at J, leaving 8 bases unmatched. This CDR3 is built from 15 residues. Germline V CDR1 and CDR2: LGHNA, YSLEER. CDR3 DNA: TGCGCCAGCAGCCAAGGTCGCGGGGGATTTGATGAGCAGTTCTTC. It translates to CASSQGRGGFDEQFF.

The chain recombines TRBV10-1 with TRBJ1-1, with 7 bases lining up with TRBD1. From germline, CDR1 is WNHNN and CDR2 SYGVQD (reference sequence). The CDR3 totals 13 residues. V was clipped by 5 bases and J by 5 bases; unmatched bases: 5. The CDR3 region has the DNA TGCGCCAGCAGTAGAACAGGGGAAACTGAAGCTTTCTTT. It translates to CASSRTGETEAFF.

The CDR3 DNA reads TGTGCCAGCTCGGAGACAGTTCCGGACGAGCAGTACTTC. As protein: CASSETVPDEQYF. The chain combines TRBV28 with TRBJ2-7, with a weak D call TRBD1 (5 bases). The CDR3 is 13 amino acids. The V end lost 8 bases, the J end lost 5 bases, and 16 bases lay between the germline ends. Germline V gene sequence: CDR1 MDHEN, CDR2 SYDVKM.

The chain has TRBV6-6 and TRBJ2-2; D might be TRBD1 (6 bases). The V end lost 2 bases, the J end lost 8 bases, and 15 bases lay between the germline ends. The length of the CDR3 is 15 residues. Germline V gene lookup returns CDR1 MNHNY and CDR2 SVGAGI (reference sequence). CDR3 coding DNA: TGTGCCAGCAGTTACCCCTTGGACGGGACAGGGGAGCTGTTTTTT. Translated, it gives CASSYPLDGTGELFF.

The chain recombines TRBV14 with TRBJ2-1, with D possibly TRBD1 on 5 matching bases. The CDR3 is 16 residues long. Trimming cost V 2 bases and J 3 bases, with 14 bases left between them. Germline CDR1 is SGHDN and CDR2 is FVKESK. This chain's CDR3 is CASSQFRGQNYNEQFF. CDR3 sequence (DNA): TGTGCCAGCAGCCAATTTAGGGGCCAAAACTACAATGAGCAGTTCTTC.

The CDR3 nucleotides are TGTGCCAGCAGCTTAGCAACAGGGAAGAACACTGAAGCTTTCTTT. It codes for CASSLATGKNTEAFF. The rearrangement joins TRBV7-9 to TRBJ1-1, with D tentatively TRBD1 (6 bases). The V end was cut by 0 bases, the J end by 1 base, with 9 bases between. CDR3 length: 15 amino acids. Germline CDR1 and CDR2: SEHNR and FQNEAQ (reference sequence).

The gene calls are TRBV19 and TRBJ1-2; D is unclear. The ends were cut back, 5 bases at V and 2 bases at J, with 9 bases in the middle. Germline V gene lookup returns CDR1 LNHDA and CDR2 SQIVND (reference sequence). The CDR3 contains 13 residues. CDR3 sequence reads: CASSASPNYGYTF. The CDR3, as DNA: TGTGCCAGTAGTGCAAGCCCGAACTATGGCTACACCTTC.

This clone was picked up one time. This CDR3 reads CASSLYLAYNEQFF. CDR3 nucleotide sequence: TGTGCCAGCAGCTTGTACCTAGCCTACAATGAGCAGTTCTTC. This chain connects TRBV5-8 to TRBJ2-1; no firm D call. CDR3 length equals 14 residues. Deletions cut 1 base from V and 2 bases from J, with 7 bases between. Germline CDR1 SGHTS, CDR2 YDEGEE.

The rearrangement uses TRBV6-4 and TRBJ1-2; tentative D call: TRBD1 (5 bases). Trimming removed 5 bases from V and 4 bases from J, with 17 bases in between. Germline V CDR1 and CDR2: MRHNA, SNTAGT. The CDR3 covers 15 residues. The CDR3 sequence: CASSPSPGYLYGYTF. Here the CDR3 DNA reads TGTGCCAGCAGTCCATCTCCAGGGTATCTCTATGGCTACACCTTC.

This chain links TRBV7-9 with TRBJ2-3, with D possibly being TRBD1 (6 bases). Trimming removed 4 bases at V and 2 bases at J, with 16 bases between. Germline V gives CDR1 SEHNR, CDR2 FQNEAQ (reference sequence). This CDR3 is built from 16 residues. The DNA for the CDR3 is TGTGCCAGCAGCTCCTCAGGGGTTGGGGCCACAGATACGCAGTATTTT. It encodes CASSSSGVGATDTQYF.

The chain carries TRBV28 and TRBJ2-5; 10 bases match TRBD2. The CDR3 runs to 15 residues. Germline assignment: CDR1 MDHEN and CDR2 SYDVKM. The V segment lost 4 bases and the J segment 9 bases; nucleotides outside the gene matches: 11. CDR3 region: CASSSERGGRDAQYF. The CDR3 bases are TGTGCCAGCAGTTCGGAGCGGGGGGGAAGAGATGCCCAGTACTTC. The full variable domain, with the rest looked up from reference TRBV28 and TRBJ2-5, is DVKVTQSSRYLVKRTGEKVFLECVQDMDHENMFWYRQDPGLGLRLIYFSYDVKMKEKGDIPEGYSVSREKKERFSLILESASTNQTSMYLCASSSERGGRDAQYFGPGTRLLVL.